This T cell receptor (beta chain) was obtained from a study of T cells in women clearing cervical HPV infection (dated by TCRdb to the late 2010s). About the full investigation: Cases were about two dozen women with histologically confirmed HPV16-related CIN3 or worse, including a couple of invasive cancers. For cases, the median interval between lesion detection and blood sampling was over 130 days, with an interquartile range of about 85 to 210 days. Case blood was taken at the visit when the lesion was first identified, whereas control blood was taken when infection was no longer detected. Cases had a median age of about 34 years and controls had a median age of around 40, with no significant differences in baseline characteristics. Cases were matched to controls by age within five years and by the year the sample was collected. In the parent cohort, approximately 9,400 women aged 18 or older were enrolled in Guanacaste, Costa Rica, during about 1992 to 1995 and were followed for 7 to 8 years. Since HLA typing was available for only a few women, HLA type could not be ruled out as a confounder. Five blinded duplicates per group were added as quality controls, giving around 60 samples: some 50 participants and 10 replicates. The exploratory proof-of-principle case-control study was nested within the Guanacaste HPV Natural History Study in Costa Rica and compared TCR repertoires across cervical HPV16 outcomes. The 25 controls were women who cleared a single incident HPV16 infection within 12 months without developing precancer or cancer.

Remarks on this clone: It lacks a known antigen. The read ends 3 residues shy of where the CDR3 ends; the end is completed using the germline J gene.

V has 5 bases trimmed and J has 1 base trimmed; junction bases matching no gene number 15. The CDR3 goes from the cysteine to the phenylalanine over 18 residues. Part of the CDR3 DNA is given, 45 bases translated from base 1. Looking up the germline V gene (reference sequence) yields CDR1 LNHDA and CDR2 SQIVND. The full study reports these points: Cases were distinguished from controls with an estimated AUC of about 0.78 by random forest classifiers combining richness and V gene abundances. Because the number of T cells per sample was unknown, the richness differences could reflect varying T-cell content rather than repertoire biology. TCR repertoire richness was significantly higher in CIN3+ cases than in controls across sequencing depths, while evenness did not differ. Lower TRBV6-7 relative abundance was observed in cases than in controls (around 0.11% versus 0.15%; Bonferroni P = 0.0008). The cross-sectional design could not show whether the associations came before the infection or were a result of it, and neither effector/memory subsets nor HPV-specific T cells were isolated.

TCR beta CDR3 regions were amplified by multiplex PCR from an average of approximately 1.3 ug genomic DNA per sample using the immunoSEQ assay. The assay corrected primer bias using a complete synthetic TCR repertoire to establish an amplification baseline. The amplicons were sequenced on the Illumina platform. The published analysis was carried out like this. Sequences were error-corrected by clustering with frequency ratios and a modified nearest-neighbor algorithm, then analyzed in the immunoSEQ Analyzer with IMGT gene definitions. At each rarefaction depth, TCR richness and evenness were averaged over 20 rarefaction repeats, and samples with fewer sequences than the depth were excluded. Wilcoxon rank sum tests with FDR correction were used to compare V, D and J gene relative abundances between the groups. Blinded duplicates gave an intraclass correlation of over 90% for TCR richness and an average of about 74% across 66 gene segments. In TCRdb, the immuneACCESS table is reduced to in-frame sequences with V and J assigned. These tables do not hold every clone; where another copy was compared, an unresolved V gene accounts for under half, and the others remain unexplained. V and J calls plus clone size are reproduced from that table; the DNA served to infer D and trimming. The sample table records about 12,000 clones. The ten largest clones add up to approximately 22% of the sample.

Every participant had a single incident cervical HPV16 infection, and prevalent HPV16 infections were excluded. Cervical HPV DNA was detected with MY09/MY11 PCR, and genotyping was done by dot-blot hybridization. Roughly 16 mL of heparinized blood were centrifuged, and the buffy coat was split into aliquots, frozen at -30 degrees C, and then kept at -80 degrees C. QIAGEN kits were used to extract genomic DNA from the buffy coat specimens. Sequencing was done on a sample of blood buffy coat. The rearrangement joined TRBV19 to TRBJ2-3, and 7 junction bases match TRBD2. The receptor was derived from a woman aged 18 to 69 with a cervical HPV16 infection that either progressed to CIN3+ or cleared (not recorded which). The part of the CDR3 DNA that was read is TGTGCCAGTAGTTCTGCGCGGGGGACCTCCCGTCGCACAGATACG. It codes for CASSSARGTSRRTDT. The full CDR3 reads CASSSARGTSRRTDTQYF.